This passage covers 14 T cell receptor beta chains from one sample sequenced in a study of T cell repertoires in cytomegalovirus infection. Each CDR3 protein is one row after TCRdb ran MiXCR on the reads. The sample holds fewer than 550,000 distinct CDR3 sequences; approximately 31% are singletons and the top ten take roughly an eighth. The specimen was PBMCs. The receptors were sampled from a human donor in good health (CMV status not recorded). Some clones in this sample may be carry-over from other donors' samples.

A single count supports this clonotype. This sequence joins TRBV20-1 and TRBJ1-2, with a tentative D call TRBD1 (5 bases). CDR3 size: 14 residues. CDR1 and CDR2 (germline): DFQATT, SNEGSKA (reference sequence). V dropped 2 bases and J dropped 4 bases, with 14 bases sitting between them. CDR3 nucleotide sequence: TGCAGTGCTAGAAACCCAGGGTCGGGCTATGGCTACACCTTC. It yields the protein CSARNPGSGYGYTF.

This clonotype occurred a few times. V and J are TRBV28 and TRBJ2-3, with D perhaps being TRBD1 or TRBD2 (6 bases each). Germline CDR1 is MDHEN and CDR2 is SYDVKM. CDR3 length: 16 residues. Trimming took off 5 bases at V and 8 bases at J, with 23 bases between the two ends. This CDR3 is CASSLFEGGSGATQYF. The CDR3 DNA reads as TGTGCCAGCAGTCTTTTCGAGGGGGGCTCTGGGGCTACGCAGTATTTT.

As regards this clonotype: A much larger clone lies one base from this, so it may be a read error. The CDR3 is CASSPGLTDTPYF. Written as DNA, the CDR3 is TGTGCCAGCAGCCCTGGACTCACAGATACGCCGTATTTT. The genes are TRBV7-6 and TRBJ2-3; perhaps TRBD2 as D (5 bases). Per germline, CDR1 SGHVS and CDR2 FNYEAQ. There are 13 residues in the CDR3.

The chain couples TRBV19 to TRBJ2-3, with a possible D match to TRBD1 (6 bases). The V and J ends lost 6 bases and 1 base respectively, with 17 bases between them. CDR3 size: 16 residues. Germline lookup yields CDR1 LNHDA and CDR2 SQIVND (reference sequence). DNA of the CDR3: TGTGCCAGTAGCTCGAGGGCAGGGGCGGGCACAGATACGCAGTATTTT. This translates into CASSSRAGAGTDTQYF.

The rearrangement links TRBV6-2 or TRBV6-3 to TRBJ1-2; 9 positions match TRBD1. CDR1 is MNHEY and CDR2 is SVGEGT in the germline V gene. The CDR3 length is 15 residues. The V gene end was trimmed by 5 bases and the J gene end by 2 bases; junction bases not matched to a gene: 6. CDR3 amino acids: CASSNRDRANYGYTF. CDR3 sequence (DNA): TGTGCCAGCAGTAACCGGGACAGGGCGAACTATGGCTACACCTTC.

Notes on this clonotype: Given a much more abundant clone one base away, this may be a read error. The rearrangement uses TRBV7-2 and TRBJ1-4; no firm D call. The V end lost 9 bases, the J end lost 6 bases, and 14 bases lay between the germline ends. CDR3 length: 13 residues. Germline V gene data show CDR1 as SGHTA and CDR2 as FQGNSA. The CDR3 sequence: CARKRDWDEKLFF. The CDR3 nucleotides are TGTGCCAGAAAACGGGATTGGGATGAAAAACTGTTTTTT.

To note about this clonotype: A read error may produce the germline difference seen at one junction end. The J gene is TRBJ2-7, the V gene TRBV7-2; possibly TRBD2 for D (6 bases). In germline, CDR1 is SGHTA, CDR2 FQGNSA. This CDR3 region has 14 residues. CDR3 sequence (DNA): TGTGCCAGCAGCCCCCGGGGGACCACCTACGAGCAGTACTGG. It encodes CASSPRGTTYEQYW.

This clonotype was seen a handful of times. The V call is TRBV6-1, the J call TRBJ2-1, with 15 bases fitting TRBD2. The V and J ends lost 11 bases and 9 bases, in that order; junction bases with no gene match: 8. The germline V gene has CDR1 MNHNS and CDR2 SASEGT. The CDR3 sequence is 14 residues long. This CDR3 is CASPGLAGGSEQFF. The DNA of the CDR3 is TGTGCCTCTCCCGGACTAGCGGGGGGGTCTGAGCAGTTCTTC.

This clonotype was found once. One end of the junction is discordant with germline, which a read error may explain. The rearrangement joins TRBV15 to TRBJ1-2, with a weak D call TRBD1 (6 bases). Germline CDR1 LNHNV, CDR2 YYDKDF (reference sequence). The length of the CDR3 is 15 residues. CDR3 nucleotides: TGTTCCACCAGCAGTAGAAGGGGGTCGACCGAGGGCTACACCTTC. It specifies CSTSSRRGSTEGYTF.

This clonotype has only a few counts. The chain combines TRBV24-1 with TRBJ2-2, with D tentatively TRBD1 (6 bases). V gave up 7 bases and J gave up 2 bases, with 16 bases separating them. The CDR3 has 16 residues. Germline CDR1 reads KGHDR; CDR2 reads SFDVKD. DNA for the CDR3: TGTGCCACCAGCCCCCGGGCACAGGGTAACACCGGGGAGCTGTTTTTT. Translated, it gives CATSPRAQGNTGELFF.

This clonotype came up a few times. J is TRBJ2-3 and V is TRBV15; D gene ambiguous. V was shortened by 3 bases and J by 6 bases, with 16 bases between the two germline ends. Per germline, CDR1 LNHNV and CDR2 YYDKDF (reference sequence). The CDR3 runs to 15 residues. CDR3 DNA sequence: TGTGCCACCAGCAGTCCTCCTGGACCCGTCGATACGCAGTATTTT. The encoded protein is CATSSPPGPVDTQYF.

This clonotype occurred a few times. CDR3 nucleotides: TGTGCCAGCAGCTTAAACAATCTAGCCAAAAACATTCAGTACTTC. It encodes CASSLNNLAKNIQYF. This chain joins TRBV11-2 and TRBJ2-4; no definite D call. The CDR3 loop spans 15 amino acids. V was cut by 2 bases and J by 0 bases, with 8 bases left in between. The germline V gene encodes CDR1 SGHAT and CDR2 FQNNGV.

This clonotype showed up just a few times. At one boundary the junction diverges from the germline segment, which might be a read error. The chain uses TRBV5-5 and TRBJ1-5; D gene unclear. CDR1 and CDR2 (germline): SGHKS, YYEKEE (reference sequence). This CDR3 region has 13 residues. The CDR3: CASSLGYNQAQHF. In DNA, the CDR3 is TGTGCCAGCAGCTTAGGTTACAATCAGGCCCAGCATTTT.

CDR3 region: CASSLDPAGGQGLQETQYF. CDR3 coding DNA: TGTGCCAGCAGCTTAGACCCCGCCGGAGGACAGGGCCTCCAAGAGACCCAGTACTTC. The genes are TRBV11-2 and TRBJ2-5, with 8 bases fitting TRBD1. The V gene end was trimmed by 0 bases and the J gene end by 1 base; junction bases not matched to a gene: 13. This CDR3 contains 19 residues. The germline V gene has CDR1 SGHAT and CDR2 FQNNGV.